This TCR beta chain came from a study of identical twins. Donors uniformly comprised healthy Caucasians. Template switching added a universal primer site; cDNA carried unique molecular identifiers. TCRdb re-derived calls from the 5' RACE reads in MiXCR, one entry per CDR3 protein. The table has a few hundred thousand distinct CDR3 sequences, 8% to 11% seen once. Study-wide points: The degree of excess twin sharing was weaker in beta out-of-frame sequences. A partial confounding effect on zero-insertion analyses could come from invariant MAIT and iNKT cells.

This clonotype showed up many times. Its antigen is not known. From germline, CDR1 is DFQATT and CDR2 SNEGSKA (reference sequence). There are 13 residues in the CDR3. V gave up 6 bases and J gave up 2 bases, with 13 bases separating them. The rearrangement uses TRBV20-1 and TRBJ2-5; D possibly corresponds to TRBD2 (6 bases). This sequence originates from a man aged 45-60 years in good health. The material sequenced was memory T cells sorted from blood. In nucleotides, the CDR3 is TGCAGTGCCCGTAGCGGTGCGCAAGAGACCCAGTACTTC. This gives the protein CSARSGAQETQYF.